Sequencing of this T cell receptor beta chain was carried out in a study of identical twins. TCRdb re-called the 5' RACE reads with MiXCR, one entry per CDR3 protein. The data contain about 700,000 distinct CDR3 sequences, 8.6% of them seen just once; the ten biggest clones take up 0.98%. CDR1 is DFQATT, CDR2 SNEGSKA, per germline (reference sequence). There are 14 residues in the CDR3. Trimming took 5 bases from V and 2 from J; bases not matched to a gene: 6. These records were also assigned to another study, of yellow fever vaccine responses in identical twins.

The sequenced sample consisted of PBMCs. V gene TRBV20-1 combines with J gene TRBJ2-3; 8 nucleotides match TRBD2. The TCR originated in a woman under 30 in good health. CDR3 in DNA: TGCAGTGCTCTACTAGCGGATACCACAGATACGCAGTATTTT. This gives the protein CSALLADTTDTQYF.